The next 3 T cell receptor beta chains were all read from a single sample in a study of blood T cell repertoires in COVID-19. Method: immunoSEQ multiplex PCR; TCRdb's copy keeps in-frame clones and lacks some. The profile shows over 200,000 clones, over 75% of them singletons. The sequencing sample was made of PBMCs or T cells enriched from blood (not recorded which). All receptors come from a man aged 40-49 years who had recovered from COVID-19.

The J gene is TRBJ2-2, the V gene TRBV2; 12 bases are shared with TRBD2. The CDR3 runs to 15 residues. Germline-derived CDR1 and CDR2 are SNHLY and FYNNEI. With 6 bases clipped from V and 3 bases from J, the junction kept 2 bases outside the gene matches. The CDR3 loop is CASRGLAGYTGELFF. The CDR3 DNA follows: TGTGCCAGCAGGGGACTAGCGGGTTACACCGGGGAGCTGTTTTTT.

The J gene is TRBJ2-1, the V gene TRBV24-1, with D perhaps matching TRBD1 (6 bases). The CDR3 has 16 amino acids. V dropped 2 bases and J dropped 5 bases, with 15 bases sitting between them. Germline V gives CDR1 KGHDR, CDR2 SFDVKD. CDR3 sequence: CATSDSLGGAHNEQFF. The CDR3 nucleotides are TGTGCCACCAGTGATTCCCTAGGGGGAGCGCACAATGAGCAGTTCTTC.

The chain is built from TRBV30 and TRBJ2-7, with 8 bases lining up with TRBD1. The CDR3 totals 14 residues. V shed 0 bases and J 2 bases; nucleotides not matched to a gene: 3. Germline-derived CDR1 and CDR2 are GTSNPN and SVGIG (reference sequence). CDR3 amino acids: CAWSVNRGAYEQYF. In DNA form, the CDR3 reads TGTGCCTGGAGTGTGAACAGGGGGGCCTACGAGCAGTACTTC.